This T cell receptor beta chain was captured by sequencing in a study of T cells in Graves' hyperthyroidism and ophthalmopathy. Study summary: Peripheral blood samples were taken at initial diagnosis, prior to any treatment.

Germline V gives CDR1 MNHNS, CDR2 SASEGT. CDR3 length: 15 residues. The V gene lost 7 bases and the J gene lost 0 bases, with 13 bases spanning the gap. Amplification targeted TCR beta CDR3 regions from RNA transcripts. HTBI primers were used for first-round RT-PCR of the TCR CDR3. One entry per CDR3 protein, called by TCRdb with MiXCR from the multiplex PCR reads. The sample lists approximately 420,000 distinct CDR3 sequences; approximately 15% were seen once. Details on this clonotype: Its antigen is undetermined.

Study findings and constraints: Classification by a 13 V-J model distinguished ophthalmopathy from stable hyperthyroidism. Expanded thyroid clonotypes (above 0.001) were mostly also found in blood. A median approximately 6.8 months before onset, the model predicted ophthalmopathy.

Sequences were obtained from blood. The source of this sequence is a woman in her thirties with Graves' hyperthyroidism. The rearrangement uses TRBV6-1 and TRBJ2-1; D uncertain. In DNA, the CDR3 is TGTGCCAGCACCTATACTGGAAGCTCCTACAATGAGCAGTTCTTC. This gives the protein CASTYTGSSYNEQFF.